Listed below are T cell receptor beta chains from one sample, sequenced in a study of cytomegalovirus exposure and HLA in healthy donors. Using immunoSEQ multiplex PCR, the repertoire was profiled, and TCRdb retains in-frame clones only, with some absent. This sample has fewer than 200,000 clones, with around four fifths found just once. Specimen: PBMCs. These receptors originate from a man aged 50 to 59 in good health and CMV-seropositive. The CDR3 runs from the conserved cysteine through the conserved F or W. The D gene is left open where the match is weak. Only some rows state a clone size, as once, few, many or a class for expanded clones.

D gene	V gene	J gene	clone size	CDR3 protein	CDR3 DNA
.	TRBV7-2	TRBJ1-1	.	CASSRNGGENTEAFF	TGTGCCAGCAGCAGGAACGGGGGTGAGAACACTGAAGCTTTCTTT
TRBD1	TRBV19	TRBJ2-6	.	CASSGTGGSGANVLTF	TGTGCCAGCTCCGGGACAGGGGGCTCTGGGGCCAACGTCCTGACTTTC
TRBD2	TRBV9	TRBJ2-5	.	CASSVGVAGEPGEETQYF	TGTGCCAGCAGCGTAGGGGTAGCGGGGGAGCCCGGGGAAGAGACCCAGTACTTC
TRBD2	TRBV7-6	TRBJ2-7	.	CASSLVSSGRAYEQYF	TGTGCCAGCAGCTTAGTCTCTAGCGGGAGGGCCTACGAGCAGTACTTC
TRBD2	TRBV9	TRBJ2-1	.	CASSVDPSGKYNEQFF	TGTGCCAGCAGCGTAGATCCTAGCGGGAAGTACAATGAGCAGTTCTTC
TRBD1	TRBV5-6	TRBJ2-7	.	CASRPAIQGALTYEQYF	TGTGCCAGCCGACCGGCAATACAGGGGGCTTTGACCTACGAGCAGTACTTC
.	TRBV9	TRBJ1-1	few	CASSVGAVMNTEAFF	TGTGCCAGCAGCGTAGGGGCCGTTATGAACACTGAAGCTTTCTTT
TRBD2	TRBV4-1	TRBJ2-7	.	CASSQGLAASYEQYF	TGCGCCAGCAGCCAGGGACTAGCTGCCTCCTACGAGCAGTACTTC
.	TRBV11-2	TRBJ1-1	once	CASSLDAGLNTEAFF	TGTGCCAGCAGCTTAGATGCAGGGTTGAACACTGAAGCTTTCTTT
TRBD1	TRBV5-4	TRBJ1-2	.	CASSHRDRSYGYTF	TGTGCCAGCAGTCACCGGGACAGAAGCTATGGCTACACCTTC
TRBD1	TRBV6-5	TRBJ2-1	.	CASSYLGQGYNEQFF	TGTGCCAGCAGTTACTTGGGACAGGGGTACAATGAGCAGTTCTTC
TRBD1	TRBV6-5	TRBJ2-1	.	CASSPGGAGLWQFF	TGTGCCAGCAGTCCAGGGGGCGCGGGTCTATGGCAGTTCTTC
.	TRBV30	TRBJ2-3	.	CAWGGSTDTQYF	TGTGCCTGGGGCGGGAGCACAGATACGCAGTATTTT
TRBD1	TRBV2	TRBJ1-5	few	CASSGTGDSNQPQHF	TGTGCCAGCAGCGGGACAGGTGATAGCAATCAGCCCCAGCATTTT
.	TRBV6-6	TRBJ1-5	.	CASSYQTDKPQHF	TGTGCCAGCAGTTACCAGACAGATAAGCCCCAGCATTTT
TRBD2	TRBV5-5	TRBJ2-7	.	CASSSGLARDEQYF	TGTGCCAGCAGCTCGGGACTAGCCCGGGACGAGCAGTACTTC
.	TRBV4-1	TRBJ2-3	once	CASSQISTASTDTQYF	TGCGCCAGCAGCCAAATCTCCACAGCATCTACAGATACGCAGTATTTT
TRBD2	TRBV28	TRBJ2-1	few	CASSPGLGAQREQFF	TGTGCCAGCAGCCCGGGACTAGGGGCCCAAAGGGAGCAGTTCTTC
TRBD1	TRBV5-1	TRBJ1-6	few	CASSGGQGAAYNSPLHF	TGCGCCAGCAGCGGTGGACAGGGGGCGGCCTATAATTCACCCCTCCACTTT
.	TRBV14	TRBJ1-4	once	CASSLDRLPEKLFF	TGTGCCAGCAGCTTAGACAGGCTTCCTGAAAAACTGTTTTTT
.	TRBV5-6	TRBJ1-6	few	CASSSGSTYNSPLHF	TGTGCCAGCAGCTCCGGGAGTACCTATAATTCACCCCTCCACTTT
.	TRBV28	TRBJ2-5	.	CASGGETQYF	TGTGCCAGCGGGGGGGAGACCCAGTACTTC
.	TRBV15	TRBJ2-5	.	CATSRDWTMKETQYF	TGTGCCACCAGCAGAGATTGGACTATGAAAGAGACCCAGTACTTC